This T cell receptor beta chain was identified during a study of shared clonotypes between healthy human individuals. Germline CDR1 is SEHNR and CDR2 is FQNEAQ (reference sequence). The junction had 9 bases not matched to a gene; V was cut back by 6 bases and J by 0 bases. The CDR3 length is 18 residues. The naive CD8 subset, CD45RO-negative cells positively selected for CCR7, excluded terminally differentiated effector memory CD45RA+ cells. Running of the assay took place at deep level. In the original analysis: Filtering differed because ImmunoSEQ produced junction-only sequences that carried no quality scores. The table came from immunoSEQ multiplex PCR; TCRdb's copy has only in-frame clones and leaves some out. The V and J calls and clone size come from that table; D and trimming were worked out from the DNA. The table lists 2 million to 2.5 million clones, 93% of them singletons.

This sequence joins TRBV7-9 and TRBJ2-1; 12 positions match TRBD2. The source of this sequence is a man between 18 and 35 years old in good health. Some clones in this sample may be carry-over from other donors' samples. Sequencing was performed on naive CD8+ T cells from PBMCs. CDR3 bases: TGTGCCAGCAGAGGATCTAGCGGGAGGGCCCGCTCCTACAATGAGCAGTTCTTC. Translating it yields CASRGSSGRARSYNEQFF.